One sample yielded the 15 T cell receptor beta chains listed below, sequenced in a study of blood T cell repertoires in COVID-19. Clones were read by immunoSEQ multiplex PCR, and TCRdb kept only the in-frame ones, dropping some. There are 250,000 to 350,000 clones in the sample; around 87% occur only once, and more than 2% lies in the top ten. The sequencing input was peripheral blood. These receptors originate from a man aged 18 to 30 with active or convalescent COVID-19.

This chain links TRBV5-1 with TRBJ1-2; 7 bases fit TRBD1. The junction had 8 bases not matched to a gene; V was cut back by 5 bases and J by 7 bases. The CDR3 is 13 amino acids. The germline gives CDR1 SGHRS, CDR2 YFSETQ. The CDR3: CASSPGTAFGYTF. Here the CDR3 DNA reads TGCGCCAGCAGTCCCGGGACAGCTTTTGGCTACACCTTC.

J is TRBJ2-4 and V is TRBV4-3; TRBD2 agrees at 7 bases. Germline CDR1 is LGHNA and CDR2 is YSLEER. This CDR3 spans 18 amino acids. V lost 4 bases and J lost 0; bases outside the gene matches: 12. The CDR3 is CASSPLGGRDLAKNIQYF. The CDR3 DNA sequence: TGCGCCAGCAGCCCCCTGGGGGGGAGGGATCTAGCCAAAAACATTCAGTACTTC.

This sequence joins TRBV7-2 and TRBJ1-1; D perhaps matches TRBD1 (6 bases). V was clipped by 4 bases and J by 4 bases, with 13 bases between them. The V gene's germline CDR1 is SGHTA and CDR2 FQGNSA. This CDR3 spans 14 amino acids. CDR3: CASSSRTGSTEAFF. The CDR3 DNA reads TGTGCCAGCAGCTCGCGTACAGGGAGCACTGAAGCTTTCTTT.

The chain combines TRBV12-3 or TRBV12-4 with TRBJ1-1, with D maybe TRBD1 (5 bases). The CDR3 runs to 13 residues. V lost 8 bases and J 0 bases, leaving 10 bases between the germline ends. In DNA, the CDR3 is TGTGCCAGCTACGGGGGACTGAACACTGAAGCTTTCTTT. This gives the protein CASYGGLNTEAFF.

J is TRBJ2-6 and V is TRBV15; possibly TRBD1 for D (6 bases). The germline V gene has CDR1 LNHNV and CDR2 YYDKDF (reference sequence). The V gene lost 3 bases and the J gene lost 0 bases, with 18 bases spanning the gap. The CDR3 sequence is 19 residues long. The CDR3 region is CATSSTLDRTPSGANVLTF. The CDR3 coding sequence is TGTGCCACCAGCAGCACGTTGGACAGAACCCCCTCTGGGGCCAACGTCCTGACTTTC.

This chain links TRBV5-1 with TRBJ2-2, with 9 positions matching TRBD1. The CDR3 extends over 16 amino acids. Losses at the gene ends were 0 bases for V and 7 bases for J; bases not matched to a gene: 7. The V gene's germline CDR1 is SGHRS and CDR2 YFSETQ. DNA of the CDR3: TGCGCCAGCAGCTTGGCGGGGACAGGGAGGATCGGGGAGCTGTTTTTT. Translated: CASSLAGTGRIGELFF.

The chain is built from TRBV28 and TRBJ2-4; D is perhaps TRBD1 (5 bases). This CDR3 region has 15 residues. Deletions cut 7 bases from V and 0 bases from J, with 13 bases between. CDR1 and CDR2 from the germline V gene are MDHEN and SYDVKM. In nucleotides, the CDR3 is TGTGCCAGCACAGACAGTTTTTTAGCCAAAAACATTCAGTACTTC. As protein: CASTDSFLAKNIQYF.

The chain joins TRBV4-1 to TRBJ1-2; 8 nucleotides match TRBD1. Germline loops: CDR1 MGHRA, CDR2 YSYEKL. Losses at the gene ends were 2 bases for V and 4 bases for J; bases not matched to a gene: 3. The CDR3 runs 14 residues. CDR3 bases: TGCGCCAGCAGCCAATTGGGACAGGCCTATGGCTACACCTTC. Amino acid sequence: CASSQLGQAYGYTF.

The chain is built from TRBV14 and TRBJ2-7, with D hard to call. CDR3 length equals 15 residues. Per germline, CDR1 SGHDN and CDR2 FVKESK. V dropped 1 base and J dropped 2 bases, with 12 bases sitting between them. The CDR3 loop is CASSQGLPGPYEQYF. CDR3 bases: TGTGCCAGCAGCCAAGGTCTACCCGGTCCCTACGAGCAGTACTTC.

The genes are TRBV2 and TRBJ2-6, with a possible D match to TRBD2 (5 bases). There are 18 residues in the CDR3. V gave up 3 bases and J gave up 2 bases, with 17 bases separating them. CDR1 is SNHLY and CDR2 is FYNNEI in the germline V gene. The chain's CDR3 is CASSDAQRIHPGANVLTF. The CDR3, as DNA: TGTGCCAGCAGTGATGCCCAGCGGATCCACCCTGGGGCCAACGTCCTGACTTTC.

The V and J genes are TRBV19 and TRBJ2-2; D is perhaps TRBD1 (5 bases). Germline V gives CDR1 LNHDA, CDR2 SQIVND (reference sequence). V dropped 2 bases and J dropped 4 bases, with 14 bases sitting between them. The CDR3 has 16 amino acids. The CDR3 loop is CASSILLGDSTGELFF. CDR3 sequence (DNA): TGTGCCAGTAGTATACTTCTAGGGGATTCCACCGGGGAGCTGTTTTTT.

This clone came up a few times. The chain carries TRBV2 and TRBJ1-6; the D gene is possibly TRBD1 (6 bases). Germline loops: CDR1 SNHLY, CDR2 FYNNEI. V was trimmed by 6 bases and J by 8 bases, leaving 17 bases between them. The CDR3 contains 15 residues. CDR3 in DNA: TGTGCCAGCAGGGAGAGGGGCAGGGGATATTCACCCCTCCACTTT. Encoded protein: CASRERGRGYSPLHF.

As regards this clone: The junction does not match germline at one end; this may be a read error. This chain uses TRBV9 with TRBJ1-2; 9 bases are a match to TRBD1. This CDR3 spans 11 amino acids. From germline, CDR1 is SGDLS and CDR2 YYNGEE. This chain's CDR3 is CASSARDRAVF. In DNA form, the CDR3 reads TGTGCCAGCAGCGCACGGGACAGGGCCGTCTTC.

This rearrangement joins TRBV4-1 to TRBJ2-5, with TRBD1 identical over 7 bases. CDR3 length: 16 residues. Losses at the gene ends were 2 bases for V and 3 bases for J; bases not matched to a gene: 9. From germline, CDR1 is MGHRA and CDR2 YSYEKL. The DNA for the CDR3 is TGCGCCAGCAGCCAATTAGAACAGGGGCCAAAAGAGACCCAGTACTTC. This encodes CASSQLEQGPKETQYF.

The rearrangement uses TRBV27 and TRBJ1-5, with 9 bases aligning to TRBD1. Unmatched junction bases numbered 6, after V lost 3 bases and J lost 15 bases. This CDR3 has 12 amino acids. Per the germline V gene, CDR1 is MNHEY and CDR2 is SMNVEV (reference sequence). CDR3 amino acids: CASSFNGQGWHF. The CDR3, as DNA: TGTGCCAGCAGTTTTAACGGACAGGGGTGGCATTTT.